Presented here are 14 T cell receptor beta chains from one specimen sequenced in a study of cytomegalovirus exposure and HLA in healthy donors (dated by TCRdb to about 2017). The library was made by the immunoSEQ multiplex PCR assay. For the multiplex PCR, a mixture combining 60 forward primers for TCR Vbeta segments and 13 reverse primers for TCR Jbeta segments was used. What TCRdb holds here is the immuneACCESS table cut down to in-frame rearrangements. Part of the clones is not present; checked against another copy, under half of the missing clones reflect an unresolved V gene, and the others are unexplained. This sample is represented by more than 95,000 clones; 69% of them were singletons. The biggest ten clones account for under 4% of the sample. Input material: PBMCs. All receptors derive from a man aged 30 to 39 in good health and CMV-seronegative.

This clone was seen only a few times. V gene TRBV19 combines with J gene TRBJ1-2; 8 bases fit TRBD1. The ends lost 5 bases at V and 5 bases at J; junction bases unmatched: 7. The CDR3 consists of 14 residues. The germline V gene encodes CDR1 LNHDA and CDR2 SQIVND (reference sequence). CDR3 sequence: CASSDRGTLYGYTF. CDR3 nucleotide sequence: TGTGCCAGTAGTGACAGGGGAACGCTATATGGCTACACCTTC.

This chain's CDR3 is CASLDSGTGFSYEQYF. CDR3 in DNA: TGTGCCAGCCTGGACAGCGGGACAGGCTTTTCCTACGAGCAGTACTTC. This chain connects TRBV11-3 to TRBJ2-7; TRBD1 might be the D (8 bases). This CDR3 contains 16 residues. Germline values: CDR1 SGHNT, CDR2 YENEEA. Trimming cost V 8 bases and J 1 base, with 21 bases left between them.

The chain couples TRBV9 to TRBJ2-1, with 10 bases aligning to TRBD2. J lost 2 bases, V lost 3 bases, and 2 bases had no gene match. There are 15 residues in the CDR3. CDR1 and CDR2 from the germline V gene are SGDLS and YYNGEE. The CDR3 DNA follows: TGTGCCAGCAGCGGTCTAGCGGGAGCCTACAATGAGCAGTTCTTC. Its translation: CASSGLAGAYNEQFF.

This clone has more than one count but fewer than ten. V usage is TRBV19 and J usage is TRBJ2-6, with D tentatively TRBD1 (5 bases). V was shortened by 3 bases and J by 0 bases, with 15 bases between the two germline ends. Germline loops: CDR1 LNHDA, CDR2 SQIVND (reference sequence). The CDR3 consists of 18 residues. Written as DNA, the CDR3 is TGTGCCAGTAGTATTAGAGCCAGGGAATTCTCTGGGGCCAACGTCCTGACTTTC. Amino acids: CASSIRAREFSGANVLTF.

In its sample, this clone was seen a few times. J is TRBJ2-5 and V is TRBV2; the match to TRBD1 covers 7 bases. In germline, CDR1 is SNHLY, CDR2 FYNNEI. The V gene end was trimmed by 6 bases and the J gene end by 1 base; junction bases not matched to a gene: 2. The CDR3 is 13 amino acids. The CDR3 DNA reads TGTGCCAGCAGCCGGGACAGCCAAGAGACCCAGTACTTC. It codes for CASSRDSQETQYF.

The rearrangement joins TRBV30 to TRBJ1-5, with D possibly being TRBD1 (6 bases). The V end lost 5 bases, the J end lost 2 bases, and 10 bases lay between the germline ends. CDR3 size: 13 residues. Germline values: CDR1 GTSNPN, CDR2 SVGIG (reference sequence). The CDR3 DNA follows: TGTGCCTGGGCGGGGGGCGGCAATCAGCCCCAGCATTTT. The encoded protein is CAWAGGGNQPQHF.

The genes are TRBV6-6 and TRBJ2-1, with a possible D match to TRBD2 (5 bases). The V gene lost 7 bases and the J gene lost 3 bases, with 10 bases spanning the gap. This CDR3 comprises 13 residues. Germline V gene sequence: CDR1 MNHNY, CDR2 SVGAGI (reference sequence). CDR3 residues: CASTRGGYNEQFF. CDR3 sequence (DNA): TGTGCCAGCACTAGAGGAGGCTACAATGAGCAGTTCTTC.

The J gene is TRBJ2-3, the V gene TRBV7-2, with 12 positions matching TRBD2. The CDR3 runs 14 residues. Unmatched junction bases numbered 1, after V lost 0 bases and J lost 9 bases. Germline V lookup: CDR1 SGHTA, CDR2 FQGNSA. This chain's CDR3 is CASSLALAGGTQYF. DNA for the CDR3: TGTGCCAGCAGCTTAGCGCTAGCGGGAGGGACGCAGTATTTT.

This chain links TRBV7-2 with TRBJ1-5, with 8 bases that match TRBD1. The CDR3 is 15 amino acids. Germline trimming cut 5 bases from V and 7 bases from J; bases unmatched to any gene: 10. CDR1 SGHTA and CDR2 FQGNSA come from the germline V gene. The CDR3 sequence is CASSPGGSRAQPQHF. The CDR3 DNA sequence: TGTGCCAGCAGCCCAGGGGGCTCCAGGGCACAGCCCCAGCATTTT.

The count of this clone is one. The J gene is TRBJ1-4, the V gene TRBV13; D remains unclear. CDR1 and CDR2 from the germline V gene are PRHDT and FYEKMQ (reference sequence). This CDR3 has 15 amino acids. The V end was cut by 6 bases, the J end by 5 bases, with 16 bases between. CDR3 loop: CASSRKPRENEKLFF. The DNA of the CDR3 is TGTGCCAGCAGTCGTAAACCAAGGGAGAATGAAAAACTGTTTTTT.

The chain couples TRBV4-3 to TRBJ1-5, with 8 nucleotides matching TRBD1. After removal of 0 bases from V and 7 bases from J, the junction contained 8 bases not matched to a gene. Looked up from germline, CDR1 is LGHNA and CDR2 is YSLEER. This CDR3 comprises 16 residues. CDR3 bases: TGCGCCAGCAGCCAAGATGCCTGGACAGGGAAACAGCCCCAGCATTTT. Amino acid sequence: CASSQDAWTGKQPQHF.

The CDR3 sequence: CASSQSSAGDYYGYTF. CDR3 nucleotides: TGTGCCAGCAGCCAGTCCTCGGCCGGGGACTACTATGGCTACACCTTC. The chain couples TRBV5-4 to TRBJ1-2; a possible D gene is TRBD1 (5 bases). The CDR3 totals 16 residues. Trimming cost V 4 bases and J 3 bases, with 19 bases left between them. Germline CDR1 SGHNT, CDR2 YYREEE (reference sequence).

V and J are TRBV11-3 and TRBJ2-2, with TRBD2 matching over 11 bases. V dropped 3 bases and J dropped 1; count of bases not matched to a gene: 4. The CDR3 loop spans 17 amino acids. Germline assignment: CDR1 SGHNT and CDR2 YENEEA. The CDR3 loop is CASSFGGLAENTGELFF. CDR3 coding DNA: TGTGCCAGCAGCTTCGGGGGACTAGCGGAGAACACCGGGGAGCTGTTTTTT.

As concerns this clone: At one end, the junction sequence differs from germline, possibly due to a read error. Other DNA sequences in the sample encode the same CDR3. V is TRBV7-8 and J is TRBJ2-7, with a tentative D call TRBD1 (6 bases). Germline V gene lookup returns CDR1 SGHVS and CDR2 FQNEAQ. This CDR3 has 13 amino acids. For the CDR3, the DNA is TGTGCTAGCAGGCAGGGGCCGGCATACGAGCAGTACTTC. Residues: CASRQGPAYEQYF.